One TCR beta chain is described in this entry. Its antigen is not identified. TCRdb re-called the 5' RACE reads; one entry per CDR3 protein, DNA not given. The sample holds 150,000 to 200,000 distinct CDR3 sequences. The CDR3 contains 15 residues. The data belong to a study of T cells expressing NK-cell markers. Study context: Sequenced donors, eight in total, included seven who were HCMV-seropositive and one who was seronegative.

Study-wide points: Whether expanded NKG2C+ T cell clones recognized HCMV stayed uncertain.

This TCR was sampled from a man aged 18-75 years in good health. The chain is built from TRBV12-3 or TRBV12-4 and TRBJ1-5; TCRdb lists TRBD1, though no DNA is available to test this call. Sequencing was carried out using blood T cells: a sorted CD56 or NKG2C T cell subset, CD4+ or CD8+ T cells, or bulk PBMC T cells (not recorded which). The CDR3 sequence: CASSFWAGDNQPQHF.